The next 3 T cell receptor beta chains were all read from a single sample in a study of blood T cell repertoires in COVID-19. This table comes from immunoSEQ multiplex PCR, and its TCRdb copy is limited to in-frame clones, with some not included. The sample gives about 54,000 clones, roughly 76% of which show up once; approximately 5.7% is in the top ten. Sequences were obtained from peripheral blood. The origin of the receptors is a woman aged 60-70 years with acute or convalescent COVID-19.

The V call is TRBV14, the J call TRBJ2-1; the D gene is possibly TRBD2 (5 bases). V dropped 4 bases and J dropped 7 bases, with 17 bases sitting between them. Germline CDR1 SGHDN, CDR2 FVKESK. There are 15 residues in the CDR3. The CDR3 protein is CASSRFGGPGNEQFF. In DNA, the CDR3 is TGTGCCAGCAGCCGCTTCGGAGGACCGGGGAATGAGCAGTTCTTC.

The chain combines TRBV5-1 with TRBJ2-7, with 8 bases matching TRBD1. V was pared by 5 bases and J by 2 bases, with 9 bases of the junction left unmatched. The length of the CDR3 is 15 residues. Germline V lookup: CDR1 SGHRS, CDR2 YFSETQ. CDR3 coding DNA: TGCGCCAGCAGGCAACTCCTGACAGGGGCCTACGAGCAGTACTTC. Translated, it gives CASRQLLTGAYEQYF.

The gene calls are TRBV7-2 and TRBJ1-6, with no clear D. V was pared by 0 bases and J by 14 bases, with 17 bases between. The CDR3 is made up of 15 amino acids. The V gene's germline CDR1 is SGHTA and CDR2 FQGNSA. The CDR3 nucleotides read TGTGCCAGCAGCTTAGCTCCCGAGAGGGATCGGACCCTCCACTTT. Encoded protein: CASSLAPERDRTLHF.